This TCR beta chain was recorded in a study of T cells in Graves' hyperthyroidism and ophthalmopathy. Study at large: Before any treatment, at initial diagnosis, peripheral blood was collected. Study-level points and caveats: Blood held most thyroid clonotypes expanded above 0.001 frequency.

Template material for amplifying TCR beta CDR3 regions consisted of RNA transcripts. The study used the HTBI primer set for a first-round RT-PCR of the TCR CDR3. TCRdb redid the calling of the multiplex PCR reads with MiXCR, one entry per CDR3 protein. The data show a few hundred thousand distinct CDR3 sequences, 22% seen once. CDR3 length: 18 residues. From germline, CDR1 is SEHNR and CDR2 FQNEAQ (reference sequence). V lost 6 bases and J 0 bases, leaving 18 bases between the germline ends. This clonotype came up many times. What it recognizes is unknown. The chain uses TRBV7-9 and TRBJ2-6; D assignment may be TRBD1 or TRBD2 (5 bases each). The origin of this receptor is a woman in her 70s with Graves' ophthalmopathy. Sample: blood. CDR3 in amino acids: CASSPPGTARSGANVLTF. In DNA, the CDR3 is TGTGCCAGCAGTCCCCCGGGGACCGCGCGCTCTGGGGCCAACGTCCTGACTTTC.